One and the same sample provided the 11 T cell receptor beta chains below, sequenced in a study. TCRdb re-analysed the reads in MiXCR, keeping a single row per CDR3 protein. The sample consists of several thousand distinct CDR3 sequences, 7% to 10% of them appearing once. Sequenced sample: CD4+ T cells from synovial fluid. Receptor source: a human donor with rheumatoid arthritis.

There are a few counts of this clonotype. The chain combines TRBV18 with TRBJ1-5; 11 positions agree with TRBD1. The CDR3 consists of 16 residues. Germline CDR1 reads KGHSH; CDR2 reads LQKENI. After removal of 2 bases from V and 10 bases from J, the junction contained 10 bases not matched to a gene. In DNA, the CDR3 is TGTGCCAGCTCACCAAGGGGACAGGGGGGAGGTAAACCCCAGCATTTT. This codes for CASSPRGQGGGKPQHF.

This clonotype was found many times. J is TRBJ1-1 and V is TRBV29-1; D unclear. The germline gives CDR1 SQVTM, CDR2 ANQGSEA. Between the trimmed V and J ends, which lost 6 bases and 0 bases, there was a span of 8 bases. This CDR3 comprises 12 residues. The CDR3 loop reads CSVPFLNTEAFF. In DNA, the CDR3 is TGCAGCGTCCCCTTTTTGAACACTGAAGCTTTCTTT.

By sample share, this clonotype is medium-sized. The chain carries TRBV28 and TRBJ1-4; the D gene is possibly TRBD1 (6 bases). V dropped 3 bases and J dropped 5 bases, with 10 bases sitting between them. Germline V CDR1 and CDR2: MDHEN, SYDVKM. This CDR3 has 14 residues. Here the CDR3 DNA reads TGTGCCAGCAGTTTGAGCGGACAGAATGAAAAACTGTTTTTT. Translation: CASSLSGQNEKLFF.

By share of the sample, this clonotype is medium-sized. This rearrangement joins TRBV12-3 or TRBV12-4 to TRBJ2-1; 11 nucleotides match TRBD2. The CDR3 has 15 amino acids. The V gene end was trimmed by 0 bases and the J gene end by 15 bases; junction bases not matched to a gene: 10. This chain's CDR3 is CASSLAKSLAGVLFF. The CDR3 DNA sequence: TGTGCCAGCAGTTTAGCGAAATCACTAGCGGGAGTCCTGTTCTTC.

By sample share, this clonotype is medium-sized. V usage is TRBV27 and J usage is TRBJ2-7, with 10 bases aligning to TRBD1. Trimming cost V 7 bases and J 5 bases; bases outside gene matches: 14. The CDR3 has 16 amino acids. CDR1 and CDR2 from the germline V gene are MNHEY and SMNVEV (reference sequence). In DNA form, the CDR3 reads TGTGCCAGCACCCGAGGGGTGGGACAGGGGATCAACGAGCAGTACTTC. Amino acid sequence: CASTRGVGQGINEQYF.

There are many counts of this clonotype. The rearrangement joins TRBV30 to TRBJ1-2; TRBD1 is a possible D gene (6 bases). This CDR3 comprises 12 residues. Germline V CDR1 and CDR2: GTSNPN, SVGIG (reference sequence). V lost 7 bases to trimming and J lost 4 bases, with 13 bases between them. DNA of the CDR3: TGTGCCTCCTCCGGGACATTCTATGGCTACACCTTC. Its protein product is CASSGTFYGYTF.

This clonotype is medium-sized (0.01 to 0.1%). The rearrangement uses TRBV24-1 and TRBJ1-2; 8 bases are a match to TRBD1. The length of the CDR3 is 16 residues. V was clipped by 0 bases and J by 3 bases; unmatched bases: 5. Germline values: CDR1 KGHDR, CDR2 SFDVKD. This CDR3 is CATSDLDRGEDYGYTF. CDR3 bases: TGTGCCACCAGTGATTTGGACAGGGGTGAGGACTATGGCTACACCTTC.

Sample share makes this clonotype large (0.1 to 1%). The chain combines TRBV29-1 with TRBJ1-1, with 9 bases identical to TRBD1. CDR3 length equals 13 residues. Germline V lookup: CDR1 SQVTM, CDR2 ANQGSEA. J was trimmed by 3 bases and V by 3 bases; bases with no gene match: 2. CDR3 coding DNA: TGCAGCGTTGAGTGGACAGGGGACACTGAAGCTTTCTTT. Protein: CSVEWTGDTEAFF.

This rearrangement joins TRBV7-9 to TRBJ2-2, with D possibly TRBD1 on 6 matching bases. The germline V gene has CDR1 SEHNR and CDR2 FQNEAQ (reference sequence). V was cut by 11 bases and J by 3 bases, with 13 bases left in between. This CDR3 contains 13 residues. The CDR3 is CAAPAGDTGELFF. The CDR3 DNA reads TGTGCCGCCCCGGCAGGGGACACCGGGGAGCTGTTTTTT.

This clonotype is medium-sized by share. The J gene is TRBJ2-5, the V gene TRBV18; the match to TRBD2 covers 8 bases. The CDR3 spans 14 residues. V shed 2 bases, J shed 5 bases, and the junction held 4 bases outside the gene matches. CDR1 is KGHSH and CDR2 is LQKENI in the germline V gene. CDR3 coding DNA: TGTGCCAGCTCACCAGCGGGAGGTCTGGAGACCCAGTACTTC. Its protein product is CASSPAGGLETQYF. The full variable domain, with the rest looked up from reference TRBV18 and TRBJ2-5, is NAGVMQNPRHLVRRRGQEARLRCSPMKGHSHVYWYRQLPEEGLKFMVYLQKENIIDESGMPKERFSAEFPKEGPSILRIQQVVRGDSAAYFCASSPAGGLETQYFGPGTRLLVL.

In this sample, this clonotype is medium-sized (0.01 to 0.1%). This chain uses TRBV7-2 with TRBJ2-7; 8 bases are a match to TRBD2. The germline CDR1 and CDR2 sequences are SGHTA and FQGNSA. CDR3 size: 15 residues. Trimming took 7 bases from V and 4 from J; bases not matched to a gene: 12. CDR3 coding DNA: TGTGCCAGCACCCAGACTAGCGTGAACCTATACGAGCAGTACTTC. Protein product: CASTQTSVNLYEQYF.